The TCR beta chain under discussion was sequenced for a study of PD-L1 blockade in urothelial cancer. Turning to the study itself: Each patient had 0 to 3 earlier chemotherapy regimens. General observations from the study: Greater 3-week expansion of tumor-associated blood clones was recorded for durable-benefit patients.

Turning to this clone: The antigen is unknown.

After removal of 5 bases from V and 1 base from J, the junction contained 3 bases not matched to a gene. CDR3 length: 16 residues. Germline V gives CDR1 MRHNA, CDR2 SNTAGT. The investigators introduced synthetic TCR analog templates into each PCR as spikes. Profiled with immunoSEQ multiplex PCR; TCRdb holds only in-frame clones, not every one. This sample carries about 82,000 clones, 87% of them seen once, and the ten largest clones take roughly 5.2%. The specimen comprised PBMCs, sampled around atezolizumab (anti-PD-L1) treatment. The chain couples TRBV6-4 to TRBJ2-2, with 11 positions matching TRBD2. The receptor's source is a woman in her 70s with urothelial cancer. The CDR3 protein is CASSRLAGMNTGELFF. As DNA, the CDR3 is TGTGCCAGCAGTCGACTAGCGGGGATGAACACCGGGGAGCTGTTTTTT.